This record looks at one TCR beta chain sequence and its context. Its cognate antigen is unknown. The PCR used 60 Vbeta and 13 Jbeta primers. The table came from immunoSEQ multiplex PCR; TCRdb's copy has only in-frame clones and leaves some out. Here the sample table reports tens of thousands of clones. V lost 6 bases and J 3 bases, leaving 12 bases between the germline ends. Per germline, CDR1 MNHEY and CDR2 SVGAGI. The CDR3 sequence is 14 residues long. This sample is drawn from a study of cytomegalovirus exposure and HLA in healthy donors. Study-wide findings and caveats: In an earlier analysis, about 87% or about 30%: the productive usage of most TCR beta V segments. A likely sequencing artifact accounted for one observed cluster of highly shared sequence variants. While the bulk of TCR sequences proved rare, some public TCRs turned up in many donors. Using a false discovery rate of 0.05, a later analysis showed that some 16,000 TCR beta sequences were associated with HLA alleles.

This chain links TRBV6-5 with TRBJ1-3, with a tentative D call TRBD1 (5 bases). Input material: PBMCs. The receptor's source is a man aged 35 to 55 in good health and CMV-seronegative. This chain's CDR3 is CASSLGGGGNTIYF. DNA for the CDR3: TGTGCCAGCAGCCTGGGGGGTGGTGGAAACACCATATATTTT.